The clone carrying this T cell receptor (beta chain) occurred many times. The CDR3 runs 15 residues. Germline V gene sequence: CDR1 MNHEY, CDR2 SVGEGT. Trimming took 5 bases from V and 0 from J, leaving 13 bases between them. The data belong to a study of T cells in Graves' hyperthyroidism and ophthalmopathy. It was RNA transcripts that yielded the amplified TCR beta CDR3 regions. The study used the HTBI primer set for a first-round RT-PCR of the TCR CDR3. MiXCR, run by TCRdb on the multiplex PCR reads, gives a single entry per CDR3 protein. In the table there are fewer than 350,000 distinct CDR3 sequences, roughly 20% of which are singletons.

This chain connects TRBV6-2 or TRBV6-3 to TRBJ1-1, with a weak D call TRBD1 (6 bases). Sequenced: blood. The receptor comes from a man aged 45-65 years with Graves' ophthalmopathy. Written as DNA, the CDR3 is TGTGCCAGCAGTCCGCGCAGGGGCTTGAACACTGAAGCTTTCTTT. Its translation is CASSPRRGLNTEAFF.